This T cell receptor beta chain was recovered during a study of technical replicates of blood from several donors. TCRdb keeps only in-frame clones here, not all; method: immunoSEQ multiplex PCR. Of fewer than 90,000 clones listed, over 75% are singletons. Germline CDR1 and CDR2: SNHLY and FYNNEI. The junction had 8 bases not matched to a gene; V was cut back by 10 bases and J by 5 bases. This CDR3 region has 13 residues. The sample comprised T cells isolated from PBMCs. The TCR sequence derives from a human donor in good health. This chain links TRBV2 with TRBJ1-1, with 9 positions matching TRBD1. CDR3 protein: CAMPGQGVTEAFF. In DNA, the CDR3 is TGTGCCATGCCGGGACAGGGTGTGACTGAAGCTTTCTTT.